This T cell receptor (beta chain) was captured in a study of cytomegalovirus exposure and HLA in healthy donors. Study results and caveats: When analyzed later, a missense DCLRE1C variant was found to be linked to TCR beta V- and J-gene trimming.

There are 14 residues in the CDR3. CDR1 is SGHTA and CDR2 is FQGNSA in the germline V gene. The V and J ends lost 2 bases and 6 bases respectively, with 8 bases between them. Primers: 60 Vbeta forward and 13 Jbeta reverse. This table comes from immunoSEQ multiplex PCR, and its TCRdb copy is limited to in-frame clones, with some not included. The data show some 170,000 clones, almost 80% seen once. This clone showed up just once. Its cognate antigen is unknown. Sequenced: PBMCs. The chain has TRBV7-2 and TRBJ1-6; no definite D call. The origin of this receptor is a woman between 45 and 65 years old in good health and CMV-seronegative. The CDR3 spells CASSLLGVNSPLHF. CDR3 in DNA: TGTGCCAGCAGCTTACTAGGTGTTAATTCACCCCTCCACTTT.